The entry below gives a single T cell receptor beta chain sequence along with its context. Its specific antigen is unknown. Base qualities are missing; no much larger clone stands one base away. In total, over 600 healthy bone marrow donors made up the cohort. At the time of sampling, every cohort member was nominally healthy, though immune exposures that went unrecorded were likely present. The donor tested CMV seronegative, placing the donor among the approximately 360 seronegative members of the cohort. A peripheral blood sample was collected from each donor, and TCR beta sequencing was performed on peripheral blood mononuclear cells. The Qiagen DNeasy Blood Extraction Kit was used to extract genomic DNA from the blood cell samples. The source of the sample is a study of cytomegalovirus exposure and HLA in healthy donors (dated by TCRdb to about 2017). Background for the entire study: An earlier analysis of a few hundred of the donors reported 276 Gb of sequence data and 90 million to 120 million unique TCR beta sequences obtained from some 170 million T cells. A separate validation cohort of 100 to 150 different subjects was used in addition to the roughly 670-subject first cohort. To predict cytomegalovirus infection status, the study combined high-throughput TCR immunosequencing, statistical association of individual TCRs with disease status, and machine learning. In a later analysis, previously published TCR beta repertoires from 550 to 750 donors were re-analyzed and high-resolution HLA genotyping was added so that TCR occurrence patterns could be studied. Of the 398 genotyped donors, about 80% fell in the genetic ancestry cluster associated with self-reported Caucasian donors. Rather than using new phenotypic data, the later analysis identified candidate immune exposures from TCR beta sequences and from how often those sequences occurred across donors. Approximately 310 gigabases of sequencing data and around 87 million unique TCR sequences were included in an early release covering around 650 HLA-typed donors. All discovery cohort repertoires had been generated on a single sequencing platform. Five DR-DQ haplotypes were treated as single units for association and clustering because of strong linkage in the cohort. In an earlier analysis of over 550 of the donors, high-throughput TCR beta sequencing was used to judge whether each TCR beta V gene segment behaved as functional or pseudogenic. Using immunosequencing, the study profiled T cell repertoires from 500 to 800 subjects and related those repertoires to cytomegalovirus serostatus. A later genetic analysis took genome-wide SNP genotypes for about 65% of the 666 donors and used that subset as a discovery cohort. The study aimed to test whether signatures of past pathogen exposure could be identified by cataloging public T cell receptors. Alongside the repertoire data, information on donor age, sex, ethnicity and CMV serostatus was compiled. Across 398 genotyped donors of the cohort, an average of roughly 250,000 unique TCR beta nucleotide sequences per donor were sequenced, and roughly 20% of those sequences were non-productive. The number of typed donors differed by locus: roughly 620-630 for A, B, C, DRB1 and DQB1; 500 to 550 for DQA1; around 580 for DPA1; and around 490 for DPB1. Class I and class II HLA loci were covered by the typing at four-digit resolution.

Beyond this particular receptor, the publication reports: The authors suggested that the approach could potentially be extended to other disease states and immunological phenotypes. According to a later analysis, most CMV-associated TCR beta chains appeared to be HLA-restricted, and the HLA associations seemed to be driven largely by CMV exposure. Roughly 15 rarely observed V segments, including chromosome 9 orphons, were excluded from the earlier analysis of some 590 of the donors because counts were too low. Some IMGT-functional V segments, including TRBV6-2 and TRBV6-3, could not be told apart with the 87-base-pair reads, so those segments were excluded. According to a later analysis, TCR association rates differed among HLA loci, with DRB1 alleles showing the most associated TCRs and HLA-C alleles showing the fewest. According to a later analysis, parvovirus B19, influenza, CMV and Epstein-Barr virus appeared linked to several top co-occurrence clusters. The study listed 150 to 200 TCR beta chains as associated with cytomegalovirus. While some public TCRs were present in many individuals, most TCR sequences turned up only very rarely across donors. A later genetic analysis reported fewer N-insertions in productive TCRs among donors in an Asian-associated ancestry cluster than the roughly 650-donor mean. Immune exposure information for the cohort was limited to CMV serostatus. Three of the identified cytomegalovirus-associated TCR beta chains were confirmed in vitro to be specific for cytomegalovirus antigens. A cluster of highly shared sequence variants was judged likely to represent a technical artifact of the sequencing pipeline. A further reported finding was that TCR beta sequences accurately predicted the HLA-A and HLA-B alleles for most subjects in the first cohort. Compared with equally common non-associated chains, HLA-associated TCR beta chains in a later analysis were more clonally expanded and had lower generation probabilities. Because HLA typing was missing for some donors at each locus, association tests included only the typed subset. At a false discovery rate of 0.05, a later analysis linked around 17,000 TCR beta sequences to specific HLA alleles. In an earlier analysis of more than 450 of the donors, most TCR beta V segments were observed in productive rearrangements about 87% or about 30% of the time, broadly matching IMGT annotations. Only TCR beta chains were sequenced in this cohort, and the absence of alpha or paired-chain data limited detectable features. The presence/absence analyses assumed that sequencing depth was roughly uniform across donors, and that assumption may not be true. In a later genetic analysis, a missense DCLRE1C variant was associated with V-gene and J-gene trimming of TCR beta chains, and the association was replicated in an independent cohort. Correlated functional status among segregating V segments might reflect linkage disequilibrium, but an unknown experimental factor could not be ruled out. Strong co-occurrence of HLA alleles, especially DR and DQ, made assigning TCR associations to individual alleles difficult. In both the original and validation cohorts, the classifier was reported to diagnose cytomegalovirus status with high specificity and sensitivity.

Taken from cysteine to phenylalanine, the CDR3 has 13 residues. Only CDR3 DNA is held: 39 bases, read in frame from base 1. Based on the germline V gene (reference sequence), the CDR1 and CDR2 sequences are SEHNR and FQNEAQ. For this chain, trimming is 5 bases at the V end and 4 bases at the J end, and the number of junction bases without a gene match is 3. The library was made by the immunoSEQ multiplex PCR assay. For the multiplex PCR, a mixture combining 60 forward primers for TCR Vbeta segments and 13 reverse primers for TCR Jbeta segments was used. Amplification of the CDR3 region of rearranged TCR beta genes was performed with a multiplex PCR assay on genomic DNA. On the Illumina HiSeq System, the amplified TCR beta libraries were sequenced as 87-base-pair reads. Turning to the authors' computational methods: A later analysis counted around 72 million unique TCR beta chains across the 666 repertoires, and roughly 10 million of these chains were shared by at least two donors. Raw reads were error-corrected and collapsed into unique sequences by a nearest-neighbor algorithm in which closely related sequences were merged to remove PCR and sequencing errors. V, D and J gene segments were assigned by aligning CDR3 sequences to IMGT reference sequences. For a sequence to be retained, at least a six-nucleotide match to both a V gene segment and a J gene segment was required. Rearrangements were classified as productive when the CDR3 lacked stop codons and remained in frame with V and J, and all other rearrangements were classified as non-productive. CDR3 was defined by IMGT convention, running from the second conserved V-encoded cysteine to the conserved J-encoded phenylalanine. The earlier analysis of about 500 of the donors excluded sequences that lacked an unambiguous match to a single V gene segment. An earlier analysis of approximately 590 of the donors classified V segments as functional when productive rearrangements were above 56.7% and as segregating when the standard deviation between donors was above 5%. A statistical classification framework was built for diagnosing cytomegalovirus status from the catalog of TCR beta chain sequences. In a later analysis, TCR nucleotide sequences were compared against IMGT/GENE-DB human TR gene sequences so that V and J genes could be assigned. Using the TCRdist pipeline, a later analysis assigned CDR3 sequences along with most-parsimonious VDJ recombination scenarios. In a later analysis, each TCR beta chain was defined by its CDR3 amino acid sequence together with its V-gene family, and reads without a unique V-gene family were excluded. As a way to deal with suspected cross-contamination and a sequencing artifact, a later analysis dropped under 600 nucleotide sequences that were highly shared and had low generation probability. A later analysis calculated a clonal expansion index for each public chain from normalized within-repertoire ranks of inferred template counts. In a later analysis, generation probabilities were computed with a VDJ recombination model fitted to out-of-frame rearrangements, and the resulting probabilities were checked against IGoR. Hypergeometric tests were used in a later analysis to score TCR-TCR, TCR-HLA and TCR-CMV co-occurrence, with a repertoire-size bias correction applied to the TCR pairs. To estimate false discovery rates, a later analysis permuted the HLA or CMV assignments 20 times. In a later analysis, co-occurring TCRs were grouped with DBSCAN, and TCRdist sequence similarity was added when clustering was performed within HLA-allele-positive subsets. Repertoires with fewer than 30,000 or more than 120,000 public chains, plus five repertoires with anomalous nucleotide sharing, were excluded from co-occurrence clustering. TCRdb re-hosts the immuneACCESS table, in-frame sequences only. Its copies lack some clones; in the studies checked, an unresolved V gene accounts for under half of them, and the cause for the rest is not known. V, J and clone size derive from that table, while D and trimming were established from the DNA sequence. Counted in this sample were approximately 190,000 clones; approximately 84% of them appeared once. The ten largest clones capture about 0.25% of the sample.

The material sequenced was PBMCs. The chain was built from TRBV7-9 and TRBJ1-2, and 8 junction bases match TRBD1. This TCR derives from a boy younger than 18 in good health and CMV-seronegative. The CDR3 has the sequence CASSPTGGYGYTF. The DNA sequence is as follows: TGTGCCAGCAGCCCAACAGGGGGCTATGGCTACACCTTC.